This TCR beta chain was captured by sequencing in a study of T cells in Graves' hyperthyroidism and ophthalmopathy (dated by TCRdb to about 2019). A note on the overall study: Peripheral blood was collected at initial diagnosis, before any treatment. TCR V-J signatures able to tell the groups apart were searched for in a discovery cohort of 90 to 100 patients, of whom 40 to 45 had Graves' ophthalmopathy and around 57 had stable Graves' hyperthyroidism. Whether ophthalmopathy could be predicted prospectively was tested in an independent validation cohort made up of 18 to 20 hyperthyroidism patients plus 17 patients who later progressed to ophthalmopathy. The 100 or so discovery patients were divided at random into training and test sets in a 7:3 ratio. In six Graves' hyperthyroidism patients, the study also compared T-cell repertoires from thyroid tissue with T-cell repertoires from blood. Once sampling was done, hyperthyroidism patients were given methimazole at a starting dose of 30 mg daily, whereas ophthalmopathy patients were given high-dose intravenous methylprednisolone. TCR Vbeta CDR3 sequencing of 140 or so peripheral blood samples (43 ophthalmopathy, over 70 hyperthyroidism and roughly 17 progressor patients) is reported in the paper.

This clonotype was recorded at least ten times. No antigen is known for it. An end of the junction does not agree with germline; a read error may underlie this. CDR3 length: 11 amino acids, cysteine to phenylalanine. Only CDR3 DNA is held: 33 bases, read in frame from base 1. The germline V gene (reference sequence) sets CDR1 to SEHNR and CDR2 to FQNEAQ. General study outcomes and caveats: A model built on a 13 V-J signature distinguished ophthalmopathy from stable hyperthyroidism, reaching roughly 88% sensitivity and 81% to 83% specificity in cross-validation and 80%/75% in testing. In validation, the model predicted progression to ophthalmopathy a median of roughly 6.1 months before onset, with approximately 70% sensitivity and 72.22% specificity. Blood samples also contained most of the expanded thyroid clonotypes (frequency above 0.001), which suggests that blood repertoires may reflect thyroid immune responses. No statistical method was used to set the sample size in advance, and investigators knew the group allocation.

TCR beta CDR3 regions were amplified from RNA transcripts. A first-round RT-PCR of the TCR CDR3 used the HTBI primer set with the Qiagen OneStep RT-PCR kit. The libraries were constructed in a second round of multiplex PCR and then size-selected and purified. The libraries were sequenced on an Illumina HiSeq2000 using paired-end 100 bp reads. As for the authors' bioinformatics: Raw data were processed with SOAPnuke, discarding reads with adapters, uncalled bases, mean Phred below 15, or no exact constant-primer or identifier match. High-quality paired reads were merged using COPE v1.2.5, and each unique nucleotide sequence was defined as a clonotype. MiTCR v1.1 was used to align the clonotypes against IMGT TRBV, TRBD and TRBJ reference segments. The analysis included only V-J combinations with a frequency above 0.0001, which together covered around 99% of the repertoires. A TCS score was defined as the ratio of F50 (clonal expansion) to E x V (chaos), with BLOSUM62-based TCRdist applied between CDR3 peptides within each V-J. Welch's t-statistics and random forest reduced roughly 500 V-J features to under 15, which were used in a naive Bayes classifier (R e1071). In-frame beta chains were kept once TCRdb had trimmed the public reads at Q25 with fastp and called clones with MiXCR. Each record represents a unique CDR3 protein, reported with the most common genes and DNA among its rows. These V and J calls are TCRdb output, not the study's own analysis. Recorded for this sample are a few hundred thousand distinct CDR3 sequences; approximately 15% of them occurred a single time. Around 17% of the sample belongs to the ten largest clones.

Stable Graves' hyperthyroidism was defined as the absence of progression to ophthalmopathy over 18 months of follow-up. Hyperthyroidism patients were aged 18 to 65 years and newly diagnosed, with disease duration of less than 2 months. Patients with uncontrolled infections, other autoimmune diseases, pregnancy or lactation were excluded. Clinical symptoms, serum thyroxine and TRAb, thyroid ultrasound, and orbital computed tomography formed the basis for the diagnoses. PBMCs were isolated from 7.5 to 10 ml of fresh peripheral blood by Ficoll-Paque density gradient centrifugation. Trizol reagent was used to extract total RNA, and RNA quality was then checked on an Agilent 2100 Bioanalyzer.

The chain joins TRBV7-9 to TRBJ2-7; the D segment cannot be called with confidence. The receptor's source is a woman aged 18-35 years with Graves' hyperthyroidism. The sequenced sample consisted of blood. The CDR3 here reads CASTLGYEQYF. The sequenced DNA: TGTGCCAGCACCTTAGGCTACGAGCAGTACTTC.